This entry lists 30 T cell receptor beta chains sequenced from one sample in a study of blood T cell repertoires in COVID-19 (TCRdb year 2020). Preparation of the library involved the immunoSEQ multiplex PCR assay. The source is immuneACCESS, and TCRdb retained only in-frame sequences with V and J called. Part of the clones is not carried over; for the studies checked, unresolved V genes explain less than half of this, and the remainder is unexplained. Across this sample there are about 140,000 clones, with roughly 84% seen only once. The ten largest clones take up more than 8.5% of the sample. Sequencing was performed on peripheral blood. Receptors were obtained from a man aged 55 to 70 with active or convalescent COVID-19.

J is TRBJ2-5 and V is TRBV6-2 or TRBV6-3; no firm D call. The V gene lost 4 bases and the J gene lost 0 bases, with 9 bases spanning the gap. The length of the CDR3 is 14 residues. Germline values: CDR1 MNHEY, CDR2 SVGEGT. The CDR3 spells CASSFSYYQETQYF. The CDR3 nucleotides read TGTGCCAGCAGTTTTAGCTACTACCAAGAGACCCAGTACTTC.

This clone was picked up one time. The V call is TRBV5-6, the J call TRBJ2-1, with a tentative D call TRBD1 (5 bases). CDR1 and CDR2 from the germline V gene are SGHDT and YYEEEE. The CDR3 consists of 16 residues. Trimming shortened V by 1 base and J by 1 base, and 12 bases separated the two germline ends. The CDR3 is CASSLLGPISYNEQFF. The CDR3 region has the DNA TGTGCCAGCAGCTTGTTGGGGCCGATTTCCTACAATGAGCAGTTCTTC.

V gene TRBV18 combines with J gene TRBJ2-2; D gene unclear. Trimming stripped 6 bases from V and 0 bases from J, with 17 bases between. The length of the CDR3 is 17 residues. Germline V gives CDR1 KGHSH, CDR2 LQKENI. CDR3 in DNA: TGTGCCAGCTCCCCCCGCGTGAGGCGGCCGAACACCGGGGAGCTGTTTTTT. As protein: CASSPRVRRPNTGELFF.

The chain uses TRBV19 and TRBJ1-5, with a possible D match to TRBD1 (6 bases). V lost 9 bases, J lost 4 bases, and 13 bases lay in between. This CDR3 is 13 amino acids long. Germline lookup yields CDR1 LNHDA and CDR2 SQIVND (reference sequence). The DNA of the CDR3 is TGTGCCAGCCGGGACACCTCAAATCAGCCCCAGCATTTT. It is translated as CASRDTSNQPQHF.

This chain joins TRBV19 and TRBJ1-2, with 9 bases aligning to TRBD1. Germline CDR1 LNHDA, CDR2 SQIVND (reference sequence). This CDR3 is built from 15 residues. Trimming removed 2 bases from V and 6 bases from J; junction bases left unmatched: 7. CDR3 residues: CASSIWGQGIDGYTF. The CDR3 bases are TGTGCCAGTAGTATATGGGGACAGGGAATCGATGGCTACACCTTC.

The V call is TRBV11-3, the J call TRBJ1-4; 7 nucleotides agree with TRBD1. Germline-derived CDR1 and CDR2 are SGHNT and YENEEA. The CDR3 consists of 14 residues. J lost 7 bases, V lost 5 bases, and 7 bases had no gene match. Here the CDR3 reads CASSTTGMGEKLFF. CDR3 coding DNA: TGTGCCAGCAGCACGACAGGGATGGGTGAAAAACTGTTTTTT.

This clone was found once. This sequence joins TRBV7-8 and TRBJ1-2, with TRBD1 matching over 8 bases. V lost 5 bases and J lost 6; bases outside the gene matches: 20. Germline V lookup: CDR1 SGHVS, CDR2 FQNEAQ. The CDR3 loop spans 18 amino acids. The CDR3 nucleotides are TGTGCCAGCAGCGCGCCGAAGGACAGGGATATAGTACTGGATGGCTACACCTTC. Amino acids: CASSAPKDRDIVLDGYTF.

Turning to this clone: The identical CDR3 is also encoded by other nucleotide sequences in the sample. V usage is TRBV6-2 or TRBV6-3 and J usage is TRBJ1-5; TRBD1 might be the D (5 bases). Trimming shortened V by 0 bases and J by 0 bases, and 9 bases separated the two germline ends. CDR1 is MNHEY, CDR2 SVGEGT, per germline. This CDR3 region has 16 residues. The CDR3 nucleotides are TGTGCCAGCAGTTACTCGGCAGGGCGTAGCAATCAGCCCCAGCATTTT. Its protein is CASSYSAGRSNQPQHF.

This CDR3 is CASSLWRGGFGPGELFF. DNA for the CDR3: TGTGCCAGCAGTTTATGGCGGGGGGGGTTTGGACCCGGGGAGCTGTTTTTT. The chain is built from TRBV27 and TRBJ2-2, with TRBD2 matching over 9 bases. Germline lookup yields CDR1 MNHEY and CDR2 SMNVEV (reference sequence). This CDR3 is built from 17 residues. V gave up 1 base and J gave up 6 bases; unmatched junction bases: 9.

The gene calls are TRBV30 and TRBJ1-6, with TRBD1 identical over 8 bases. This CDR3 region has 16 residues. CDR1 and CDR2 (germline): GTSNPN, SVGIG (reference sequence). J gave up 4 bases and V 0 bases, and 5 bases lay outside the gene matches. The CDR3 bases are TGTGCCTGGAGTGTGGGGACAGGTAGATATAATTCACCCCTCCACTTT. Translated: CAWSVGTGRYNSPLHF.

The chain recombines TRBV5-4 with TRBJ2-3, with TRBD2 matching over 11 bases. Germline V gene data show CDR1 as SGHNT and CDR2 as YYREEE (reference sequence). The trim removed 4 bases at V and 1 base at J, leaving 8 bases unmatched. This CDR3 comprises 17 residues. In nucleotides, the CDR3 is TGTGCCAGCAGCGCTAAGACTAGCGGGGCCGGCACAGATACGCAGTATTTT. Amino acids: CASSAKTSGAGTDTQYF.

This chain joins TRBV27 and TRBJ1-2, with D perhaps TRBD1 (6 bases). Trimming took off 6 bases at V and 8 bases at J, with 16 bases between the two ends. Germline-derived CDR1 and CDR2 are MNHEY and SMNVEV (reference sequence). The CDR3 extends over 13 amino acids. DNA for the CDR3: TGTGCCAGCAGGACACAGGGAATTGGCGGCTACACCTTC. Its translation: CASRTQGIGGYTF.

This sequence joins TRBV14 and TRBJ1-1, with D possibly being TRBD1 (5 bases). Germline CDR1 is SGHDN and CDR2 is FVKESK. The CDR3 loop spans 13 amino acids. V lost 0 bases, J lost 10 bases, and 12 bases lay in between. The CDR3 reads CASSQERAGRAFF. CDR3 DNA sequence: TGTGCCAGCAGCCAAGAACGGGCGGGGCGAGCTTTCTTT.

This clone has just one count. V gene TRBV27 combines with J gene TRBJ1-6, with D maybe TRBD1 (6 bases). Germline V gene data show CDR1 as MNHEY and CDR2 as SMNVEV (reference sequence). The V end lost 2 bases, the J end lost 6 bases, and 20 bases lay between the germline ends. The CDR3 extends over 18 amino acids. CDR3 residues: CASSLQGTRRIGNSPLHF. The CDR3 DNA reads TGTGCCAGCAGTTTACAGGGGACAAGGCGCATCGGTAATTCACCCCTCCACTTT.

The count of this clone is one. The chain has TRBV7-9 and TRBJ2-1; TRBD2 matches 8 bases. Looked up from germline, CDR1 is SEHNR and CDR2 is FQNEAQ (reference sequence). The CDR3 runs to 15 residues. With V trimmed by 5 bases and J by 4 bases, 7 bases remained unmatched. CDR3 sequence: CASSPLVAGYNEQFF. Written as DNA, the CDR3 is TGTGCCAGCAGCCCCCTGGTAGCGGGATACAATGAGCAGTTCTTC.

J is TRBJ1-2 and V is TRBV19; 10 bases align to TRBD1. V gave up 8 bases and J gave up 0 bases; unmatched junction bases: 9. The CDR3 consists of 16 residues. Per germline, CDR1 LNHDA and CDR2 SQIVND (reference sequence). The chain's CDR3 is CASLPGQGKSNYGYTF. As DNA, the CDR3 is TGTGCCAGTCTCCCGGGACAGGGGAAATCTAACTATGGCTACACCTTC.

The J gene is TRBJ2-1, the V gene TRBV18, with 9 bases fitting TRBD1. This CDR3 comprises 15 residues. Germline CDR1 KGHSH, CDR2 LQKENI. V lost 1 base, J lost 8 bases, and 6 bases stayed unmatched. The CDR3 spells CASSPQGQGGHEQFF. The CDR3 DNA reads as TGTGCCAGCTCACCACAGGGACAGGGTGGCCATGAGCAGTTCTTC.

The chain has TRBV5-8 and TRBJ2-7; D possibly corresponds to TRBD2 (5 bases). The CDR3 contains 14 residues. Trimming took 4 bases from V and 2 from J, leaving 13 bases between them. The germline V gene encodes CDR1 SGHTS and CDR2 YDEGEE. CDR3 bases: TGTGCCAGCAGCACGGAGGTGGGAACCTACGAGCAGTACTTC. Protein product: CASSTEVGTYEQYF.

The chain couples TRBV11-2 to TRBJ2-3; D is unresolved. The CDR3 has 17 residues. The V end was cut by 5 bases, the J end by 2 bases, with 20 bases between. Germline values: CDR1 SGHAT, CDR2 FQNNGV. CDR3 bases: TGTGCCAGCAGCAAAAAGTCTGGTGGCGGTTACACAGATACGCAGTATTTT. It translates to CASSKKSGGGYTDTQYF.

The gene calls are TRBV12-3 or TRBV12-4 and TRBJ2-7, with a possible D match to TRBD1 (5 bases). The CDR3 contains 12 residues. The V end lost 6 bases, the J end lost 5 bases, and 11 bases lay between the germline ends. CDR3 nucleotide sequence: TGTGCCAGCAGCCGGACAATCAACGAGCAGTACTTC. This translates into CASSRTINEQYF.

As DNA, the CDR3 is TGCGCCAGCAGCTTGCGACAGGGTAAGGGTCAGCCCCAGCATTTT. It encodes CASSLRQGKGQPQHF. The chain has TRBV5-1 and TRBJ1-5; 7 bases agree with TRBD1. Germline V lookup: CDR1 SGHRS, CDR2 YFSETQ. The J segment lost 6 bases and the V segment lost 1 base, leaving 7 bases of the junction unmatched. The CDR3 runs 15 residues.

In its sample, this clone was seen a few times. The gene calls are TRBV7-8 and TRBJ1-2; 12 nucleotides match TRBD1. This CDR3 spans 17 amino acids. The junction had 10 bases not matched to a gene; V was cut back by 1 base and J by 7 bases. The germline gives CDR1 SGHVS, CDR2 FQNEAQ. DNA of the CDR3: TGTGCCAGCAGCTTAGGATCGCAGTGGGACAGGGGGCTTGGCTACACCTTC. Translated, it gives CASSLGSQWDRGLGYTF.

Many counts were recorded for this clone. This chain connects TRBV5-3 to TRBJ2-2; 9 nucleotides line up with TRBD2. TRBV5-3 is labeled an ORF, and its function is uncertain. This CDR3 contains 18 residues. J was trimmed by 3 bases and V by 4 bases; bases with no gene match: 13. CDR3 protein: CARSLVLAGKGDTGELFF. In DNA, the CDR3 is TGTGCCAGAAGCCTCGTCCTAGCGGGAAAGGGAGACACCGGGGAGCTGTTTTTT.

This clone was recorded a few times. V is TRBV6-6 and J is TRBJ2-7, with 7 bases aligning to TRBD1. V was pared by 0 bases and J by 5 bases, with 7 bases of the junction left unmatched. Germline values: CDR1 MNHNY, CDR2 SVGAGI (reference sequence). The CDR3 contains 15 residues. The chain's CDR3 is CASSYSSRQGHEQYV. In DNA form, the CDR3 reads TGTGCCAGCAGTTACTCCTCAAGACAGGGCCACGAGCAGTACGTC.

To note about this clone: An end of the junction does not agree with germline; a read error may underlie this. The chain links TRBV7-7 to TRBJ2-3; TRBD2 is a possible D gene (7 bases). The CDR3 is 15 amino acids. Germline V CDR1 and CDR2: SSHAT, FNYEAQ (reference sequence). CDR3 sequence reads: CASSLMGGPPDTQYF. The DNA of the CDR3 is TGTGCTAGCAGCTTAATGGGGGGGCCCCCAGATACGCAGTATTTT.

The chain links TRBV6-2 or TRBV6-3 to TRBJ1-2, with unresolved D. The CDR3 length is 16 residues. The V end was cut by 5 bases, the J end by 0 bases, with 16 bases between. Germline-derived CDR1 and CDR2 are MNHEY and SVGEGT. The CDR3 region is CASSTLIPATNYGYTF. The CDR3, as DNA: TGTGCCAGCAGTACCCTCATCCCTGCTACTAACTATGGCTACACCTTC.

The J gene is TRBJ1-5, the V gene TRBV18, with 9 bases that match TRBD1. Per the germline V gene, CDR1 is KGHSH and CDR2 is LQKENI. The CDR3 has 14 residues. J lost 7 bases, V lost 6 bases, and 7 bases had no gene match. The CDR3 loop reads CASSRGQGKQPQHF. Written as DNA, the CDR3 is TGTGCCAGCTCTCGCGGACAGGGGAAACAGCCCCAGCATTTT.

CDR3 DNA: TGTGCCAGCAAGGGACAGCCGAACACCGGGGAGCTGTTTTTT. It is translated as CASKGQPNTGELFF. The V call is TRBV27, the J call TRBJ2-2; 7 bases map to TRBD1. Unmatched junction bases numbered 2, after V lost 7 bases and J lost 0 bases. The CDR3 runs to 14 residues. Per germline, CDR1 MNHEY and CDR2 SMNVEV (reference sequence).

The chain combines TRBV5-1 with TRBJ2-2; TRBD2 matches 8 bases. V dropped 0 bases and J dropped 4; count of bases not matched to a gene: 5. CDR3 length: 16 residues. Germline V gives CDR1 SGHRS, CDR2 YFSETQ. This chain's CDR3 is CASSLAVSGITGELFF. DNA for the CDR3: TGCGCCAGCAGCTTGGCGGTTAGCGGGATCACCGGGGAGCTGTTTTTT.

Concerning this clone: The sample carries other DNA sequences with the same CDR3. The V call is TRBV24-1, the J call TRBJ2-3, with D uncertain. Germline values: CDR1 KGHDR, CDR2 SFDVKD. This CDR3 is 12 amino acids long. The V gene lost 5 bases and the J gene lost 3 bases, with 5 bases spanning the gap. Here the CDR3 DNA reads TGTGCCACCAGTGCAGGTACAGATACGCAGTATTTT. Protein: CATSAGTDTQYF.